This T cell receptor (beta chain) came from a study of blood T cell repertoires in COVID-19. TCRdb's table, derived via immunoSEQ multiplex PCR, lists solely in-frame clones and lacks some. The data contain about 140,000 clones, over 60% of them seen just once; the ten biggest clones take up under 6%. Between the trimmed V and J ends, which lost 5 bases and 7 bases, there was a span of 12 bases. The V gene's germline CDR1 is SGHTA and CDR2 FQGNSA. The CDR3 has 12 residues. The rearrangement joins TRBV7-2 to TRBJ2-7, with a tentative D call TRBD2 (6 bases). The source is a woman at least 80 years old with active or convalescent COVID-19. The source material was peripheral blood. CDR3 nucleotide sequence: TGTGCCAGCAGCCTAGGCGGGGTTGAGCAGTACTTC. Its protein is CASSLGGVEQYF. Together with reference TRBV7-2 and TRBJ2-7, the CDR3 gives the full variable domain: GAGVSQSPSNKVTEKGKDVELRCDPISGHTALYWYRQSLGQGLEFLIYFQGNSAPDKSGLPSDRFSAERTGGSVSTLTIQRTQQEDSAVYLCASSLGGVEQYFGPGTRLTVT.